This entry lists 20 T cell receptor beta chains sequenced from one sample in a study of CD8 T cells in ankylosing spondylitis. General study points: Blood of patients with ankylosing spondylitis appeared to be characterized by a TCR beta motif of roughly eight highly homologous variants.

These TCRs' antigens remain unknown. Using its own MiXCR run on the 5' RACE reads, TCRdb lists one record per CDR3 protein. The sample contains about 220,000 distinct CDR3 sequences, about 7.3% of which appear only once. Sequencing was performed on blood, either unsorted or a sorted T cell fraction (not recorded which). The source is a male donor with ankylosing spondylitis.

The chain couples TRBV6-5 to TRBJ1-2; D is uncertain. CDR1 is MNHEY, CDR2 SVGAGI, per germline. Trimming took 2 bases from V and 0 from J, leaving 4 bases between them. This CDR3 region has 13 residues. The CDR3 DNA sequence: TGTGCCAGCAGTTACAAATCTAACTATGGCTACACCTTC. Protein product: CASSYKSNYGYTF.

The J gene is TRBJ2-5, the V gene TRBV12-3 or TRBV12-4; 7 bases are a match to TRBD2. Trimming removed 5 bases from V and 5 bases from J; junction bases left unmatched: 17. This CDR3 comprises 17 residues. CDR3 region: CASSQTASGGGGETQYF. The DNA of the CDR3 is TGTGCCAGCAGTCAAACGGCTAGCGGAGGTGGGGGGGAGACCCAGTACTTC.

This clonotype was seen repeatedly, ten times or more. This chain links TRBV11-2 with TRBJ1-1; D is ambiguous. V was clipped by 4 bases and J by 5 bases, with 11 bases between them. Germline V gene data show CDR1 as SGHAT and CDR2 as FQNNGV. The CDR3 length is 13 residues. CDR3 nucleotides: TGTGCCAGCAGCTCATTCTTGTATACTGAAGCTTTCTTT. Translated: CASSSFLYTEAFF.

This clonotype was counted many times. The chain links TRBV5-1 to TRBJ2-7, with 9 bases that match TRBD1. The CDR3 totals 13 residues. Germline CDR1 SGHRS, CDR2 YFSETQ. V shed 5 bases, J shed 5 bases, and the junction held 5 bases outside the gene matches. CDR3 region: CASRGQGFDEQYF. The CDR3 DNA sequence: TGCGCCAGCAGAGGACAGGGGTTCGACGAGCAGTACTTC.

There are many counts of this clonotype. This chain joins TRBV7-9 and TRBJ2-7, with TRBD1 as a possible D gene (6 bases). Germline assignment: CDR1 SEHNR and CDR2 FQNEAQ (reference sequence). The ends were cut back, 5 bases at V and 7 bases at J, with 15 bases in the middle. This CDR3 contains 13 residues. Written as DNA, the CDR3 is TGTGCCAGCAGCCCCCGGACAGCTAGGGAGCAGTACTTC. Amino acids: CASSPRTAREQYF.

This clonotype was seen ten or more times. The chain employs TRBV6-2 or TRBV6-3 and TRBJ2-1, with 7 bases lining up with TRBD1. V was clipped by 0 bases and J by 2 bases; unmatched bases: 4. The CDR3 sequence is 16 residues long. CDR1 is MNHEY, CDR2 SVGEGT, per germline. DNA for the CDR3: TGTGCCAGCAGTTACTCGACAGGGTTAACCTACAATGAGCAGTTCTTC. This sequence encodes CASSYSTGLTYNEQFF.

In its sample, this clonotype was seen many times. The rearrangement uses TRBV7-9 and TRBJ1-2; D might be TRBD1 (5 bases). CDR1 and CDR2 (germline): SEHNR, FQNEAQ (reference sequence). The CDR3 sequence is 14 residues long. V lost 5 bases and J 5 bases, leaving 15 bases between the germline ends. Here the CDR3 DNA reads TGTGCCAGCAGCCGACAGACAGTTCTATATGGCTACACCTTC. Translation: CASSRQTVLYGYTF.

Many counts were recorded for this clonotype. The chain recombines TRBV12-3 or TRBV12-4 with TRBJ1-2; no definite D call. CDR3 length: 13 residues. V gave up 4 bases and J gave up 6 bases, with 12 bases separating them. The DNA for the CDR3 is TGTGCCAGCAGTTGGGTCCTCCACCATGGCTACACCTTC. Protein: CASSWVLHHGYTF.

This clonotype was found many times. The chain joins TRBV4-3 to TRBJ1-4; no reliable D call. This CDR3 has 18 residues. The germline V gene has CDR1 LGHNA and CDR2 YSLEER. Trimming shortened V by 3 bases and J by 2 bases, and 19 bases separated the two germline ends. CDR3 sequence reads: CASSQRGRQYGTNEKLFF. The CDR3 DNA sequence: TGCGCCAGCAGCCAGAGAGGGAGGCAGTACGGGACTAATGAAAAACTGTTTTTT.

V is TRBV5-1 and J is TRBJ1-5; a possible D gene is TRBD1 (6 bases). V dropped 2 bases and J dropped 5 bases, with 17 bases sitting between them. CDR1 and CDR2 from the germline V gene are SGHRS and YFSETQ. The length of the CDR3 is 16 residues. CDR3 nucleotides: TGCGCCAGCAGCTTTGAGGGGGGAGGGGGGCATCAGCCCCAGCATTTT. Its translation is CASSFEGGGGHQPQHF. The whole variable domain, filled in from reference TRBV5-1 and TRBJ1-5, reads KAGVTQTPRYLIKTRGQQVTLSCSPISGHRSVSWYQQTPGQGLQFLFEYFSETQRNKGNFPGRFSGRQFSNSRSEMNVSTLELGDSALYLCASSFEGGGGHQPQHFGDGTRLSIL.

This clonotype has at least ten counts. The J gene is TRBJ2-2, the V gene TRBV7-9; a weak D match, TRBD2 (5 bases). Trimming removed 8 bases at V and 4 bases at J, with 11 bases between. The length of the CDR3 is 13 residues. The germline CDR1 and CDR2 sequences are SEHNR and FQNEAQ (reference sequence). The CDR3 bases are TGTGCCAGCCCAGCAGGAGGCACCGGGGAGCTGTTTTTT. It is translated as CASPAGGTGELFF.

This clonotype was observed many times. V usage is TRBV4-3 and J usage is TRBJ2-7; 8 bases map to TRBD1. CDR3 length: 15 amino acids. Germline-derived CDR1 and CDR2 are LGHNA and YSLEER. V was pared by 2 bases and J by 3 bases, with 6 bases of the junction left unmatched. CDR3 amino acids: CASSQLTGAFYEQYF. In DNA, the CDR3 is TGCGCCAGCAGCCAATTGACAGGGGCTTTCTACGAGCAGTACTTC.

This clonotype was picked up many times. The chain couples TRBV2 to TRBJ2-7; D unclear. The CDR3 loop spans 13 amino acids. The V and J ends lost 6 bases and 1 base respectively, with 10 bases between them. Germline CDR1 SNHLY, CDR2 FYNNEI. CDR3 region: CASRQDLSYEQYF. For the CDR3, the DNA is TGTGCCAGCAGGCAGGATTTGTCCTACGAGCAGTACTTC.

This clonotype was detected many times. V gene TRBV9 combines with J gene TRBJ2-3, with 12 bases identical to TRBD2. The CDR3 contains 16 residues. Germline V gene data show CDR1 as SGDLS and CDR2 as YYNGEE. Trimming at V came to 2 bases and at J to 2 bases, leaving 3 bases not matched to a gene. CDR3 sequence: CASSVGLAGYTDTQYF. In DNA form, the CDR3 reads TGTGCCAGCAGCGTCGGACTAGCGGGGTACACAGATACGCAGTATTTT. Complete variable domain (other parts from reference TRBV9 and TRBJ2-3): DSGVTQTPKHLITATGQRVTLRCSPRSGDLSVYWYQQSLDQGLQFLIQYYNGEERAKGNILERFSAQQFPDLHSELNLSSLELGDSALYFCASSVGLAGYTDTQYFGPGTRLTVL.

This clonotype has a handful of counts. This CDR3 is CASSQFIRGTTEAFF. The CDR3, as DNA: TGCGCCAGCAGCCAATTTATCAGGGGTACTACTGAAGCTTTCTTT. V is TRBV4-1 and J is TRBJ1-1; maybe TRBD1 (6 bases). V lost 2 bases to trimming and J lost 5 bases, with 15 bases between them. Germline V gives CDR1 MGHRA, CDR2 YSYEKL. The CDR3 totals 15 residues.

This chain connects TRBV28 to TRBJ1-4; 7 bases match TRBD1. After removal of 3 bases from V and 7 bases from J, the junction contained 11 bases not matched to a gene. Per germline, CDR1 MDHEN and CDR2 SYDVKM. This CDR3 has 16 amino acids. The DNA of the CDR3 is TGTGCCAGCAGTTTGTCACCACAGGGGACCGTTGAAAAACTGTTTTTT. Its protein is CASSLSPQGTVEKLFF. Complete variable domain (other parts from reference TRBV28 and TRBJ1-4): DVKVTQSSRYLVKRTGEKVFLECVQDMDHENMFWYRQDPGLGLRLIYFSYDVKMKEKGDIPEGYSVSREKKERFSLILESASTNQTSMYLCASSLSPQGTVEKLFFGSGTQLSVL.

This clonotype was observed many times. The V gene is TRBV6-2 or TRBV6-3, the J gene TRBJ1-1; no definite D call. CDR1 is MNHEY and CDR2 is SVGEGT in the germline V gene. This CDR3 has 14 residues. V was shortened by 5 bases and J by 4 bases, with 14 bases between the two germline ends. The CDR3 DNA reads as TGTGCCAGCAGTCCCCTCCTTGTGAGCACTGAAGCTTTCTTT. This codes for CASSPLLVSTEAFF.

This clonotype was found a few times. V gene TRBV28 combines with J gene TRBJ2-3; 13 bases match TRBD2. J lost 3 bases, V lost 4 bases, and 7 bases had no gene match. The CDR3 loop spans 17 amino acids. Germline V CDR1 and CDR2: MDHEN, SYDVKM. In DNA form, the CDR3 reads TGTGCCAGCAGTTCCGGGACTAGCGGGATAGGAACAGATACGCAGTATTTT. Its translation is CASSSGTSGIGTDTQYF.

This clonotype was detected only a few times. This chain joins TRBV19 and TRBJ2-7, with unresolved D. V was trimmed by 3 bases and J by 3 bases, leaving 12 bases between them. The CDR3 length is 14 residues. The V gene's germline CDR1 is LNHDA and CDR2 SQIVND (reference sequence). In DNA, the CDR3 is TGTGCCAGTAGTATCGGGCATAGGTACTACGAGCAGTACTTC. This encodes CASSIGHRYYEQYF.

The V gene is TRBV27, the J gene TRBJ2-7; 10 positions match TRBD1. Germline CDR1 reads MNHEY; CDR2 reads SMNVEV (reference sequence). Trimming removed 4 bases from V and 5 bases from J; junction bases left unmatched: 5. This CDR3 has 14 residues. DNA of the CDR3: TGTGCCAGCAGTTATGGGACAGGGGACAACGAGCAGTACTTC. This sequence encodes CASSYGTGDNEQYF.